This T cell receptor beta chain was recorded in a study of Graves' ophthalmopathy and Graves' hyperthyroidism. Per germline, CDR1 SGHVS and CDR2 FQNEAQ. V shed 1 base, J shed 3 bases, and the junction held 6 bases outside the gene matches. The CDR3 runs 15 residues. The TCR beta CDR3 regions underwent amplification from RNA transcripts. Second-round multiplex PCR came after a first-round RT-PCR that employed HTBI primers. TCRdb reanalysed the multiplex PCR reads using MiXCR and keeps one entry per CDR3 protein. The top ten clones hold 3.5% to 5% of a sample with 450,000 to 600,000 distinct CDR3 sequences, about 35% of them seen once.

V gene TRBV7-8 combines with J gene TRBJ2-7; TRBD1 matches 7 bases. The sequencing sample was made of peripheral blood or thyroid tissue (not recorded which). This clonotype was obtained from an adult man with Graves' hyperthyroidism. As DNA, the CDR3 is TGTGCCAGCAGCTTAGTGTCACAGGGGAACTACGAGCAGTACTTC. Encoded protein: CASSLVSQGNYEQYF. The whole variable domain, remainder taken from reference TRBV7-8 and TRBJ2-7, is GAGVSQSPRYKVAKRGQDVALRCDPISGHVSLFWYQQALGQGPEFLTYFQNEAQLDKSGLPSDRFFAERPEGSVSTLKIQRTQQEDSAVYLCASSLVSQGNYEQYFGPGTRLTVT.